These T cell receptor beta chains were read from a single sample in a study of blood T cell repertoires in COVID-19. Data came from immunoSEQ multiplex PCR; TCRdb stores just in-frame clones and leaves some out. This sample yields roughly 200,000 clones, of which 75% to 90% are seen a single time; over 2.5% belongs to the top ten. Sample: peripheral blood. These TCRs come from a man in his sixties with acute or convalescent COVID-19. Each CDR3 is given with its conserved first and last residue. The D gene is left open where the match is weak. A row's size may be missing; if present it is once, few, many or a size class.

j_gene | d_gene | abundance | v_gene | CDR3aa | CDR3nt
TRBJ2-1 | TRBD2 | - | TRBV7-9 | CASSSGLAGLNEQFF | TGTGCCAGCAGCTCAGGACTAGCGGGACTCAATGAGCAGTTCTTC
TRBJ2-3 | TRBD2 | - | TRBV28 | CASSLISGLGGIF | TGTGCCAGCAGTTTAATTTCGGGACTAGGCGGAATTTTT
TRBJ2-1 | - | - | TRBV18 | CASSPGRSSYNEQFF | TGTGCCAGCTCACCAGGGAGGAGCTCCTACAATGAGCAGTTCTTC
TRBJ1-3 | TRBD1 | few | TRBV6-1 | CASSEQGGSGNTIYF | TGTGCCAGCAGTGAACAGGGGGGCTCTGGAAACACCATATATTTT
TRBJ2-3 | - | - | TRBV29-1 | CSVEAGNTDTQYF | TGCAGCGTTGAGGCCGGGAACACAGATACGCAGTATTTT
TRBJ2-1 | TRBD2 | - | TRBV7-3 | CASSLYRTSGTYNEQFF | TGTGCCAGCAGCTTATACAGGACTAGCGGCACCTACAATGAGCAGTTCTTC
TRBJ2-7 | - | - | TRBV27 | CASRGGGSPLSNEQYF | TGTGCCAGCAGAGGGGGGGGCAGCCCTTTAAGCAACGAGCAGTACTTC
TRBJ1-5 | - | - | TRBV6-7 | CASSYSNSGANQPQHF | TGTGCCAGCAGTTACTCGAATTCCGGAGCTAATCAGCCCCAGCATTTT
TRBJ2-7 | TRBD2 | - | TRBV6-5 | CASSYASGTFYEQYF | TGTGCCAGCAGTTACGCTAGCGGGACCTTCTACGAGCAGTACTTC
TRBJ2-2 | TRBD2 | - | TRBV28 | CASNTTGGRVRRELFF | TGTGCCAGCAATACCACGGGAGGGAGGGTTCGTAGGGAGCTGTTTTTT
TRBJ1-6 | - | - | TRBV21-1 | CASSAPRGRSGGSPLHF | TGTGCCAGCAGCGCCCCTCGAGGGAGGTCGGGTGGTTCACCCCTCCACTTT
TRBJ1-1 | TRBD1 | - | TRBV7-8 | CASSSRRRGLELFTEAFF | TGTGCCAGCAGCTCTAGACGCAGGGGGCTCGAGTTGTTCACTGAAGCTTTCTTT
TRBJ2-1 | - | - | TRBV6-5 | CASSYPGVGNEQFF | TGTGCCAGCAGTTACCCGGGGGTGGGCAATGAGCAGTTCTTC
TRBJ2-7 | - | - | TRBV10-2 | CASSLAGYEQYF | TGCGCCAGCAGCCTCGCGGGATACGAGCAGTACTTC
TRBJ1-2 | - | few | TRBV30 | CAWSFGVGGYTF | TGTGCCTGGAGTTTCGGGGTGGGCGGCTACACCTTC
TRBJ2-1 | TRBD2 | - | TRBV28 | CASRPTGTSGSYEQFF | TGTGCCAGCAGACCGACCGGGACTAGCGGGAGCTATGAGCAGTTCTTC